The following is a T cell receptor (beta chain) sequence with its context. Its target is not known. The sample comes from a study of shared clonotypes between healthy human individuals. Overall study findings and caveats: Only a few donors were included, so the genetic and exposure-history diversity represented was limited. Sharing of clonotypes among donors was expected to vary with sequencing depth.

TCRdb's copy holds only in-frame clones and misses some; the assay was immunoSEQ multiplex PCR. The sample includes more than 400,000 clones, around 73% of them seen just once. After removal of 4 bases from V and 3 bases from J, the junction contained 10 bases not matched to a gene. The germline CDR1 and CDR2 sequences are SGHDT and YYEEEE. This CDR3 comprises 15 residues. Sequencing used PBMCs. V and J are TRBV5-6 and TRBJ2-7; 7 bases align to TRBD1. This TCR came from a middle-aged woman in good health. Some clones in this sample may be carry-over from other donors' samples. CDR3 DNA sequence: TGTGCCAGCAGCCGATCGGACAGGCCAGGCTACGAGCAGTACTTC. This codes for CASSRSDRPGYEQYF.